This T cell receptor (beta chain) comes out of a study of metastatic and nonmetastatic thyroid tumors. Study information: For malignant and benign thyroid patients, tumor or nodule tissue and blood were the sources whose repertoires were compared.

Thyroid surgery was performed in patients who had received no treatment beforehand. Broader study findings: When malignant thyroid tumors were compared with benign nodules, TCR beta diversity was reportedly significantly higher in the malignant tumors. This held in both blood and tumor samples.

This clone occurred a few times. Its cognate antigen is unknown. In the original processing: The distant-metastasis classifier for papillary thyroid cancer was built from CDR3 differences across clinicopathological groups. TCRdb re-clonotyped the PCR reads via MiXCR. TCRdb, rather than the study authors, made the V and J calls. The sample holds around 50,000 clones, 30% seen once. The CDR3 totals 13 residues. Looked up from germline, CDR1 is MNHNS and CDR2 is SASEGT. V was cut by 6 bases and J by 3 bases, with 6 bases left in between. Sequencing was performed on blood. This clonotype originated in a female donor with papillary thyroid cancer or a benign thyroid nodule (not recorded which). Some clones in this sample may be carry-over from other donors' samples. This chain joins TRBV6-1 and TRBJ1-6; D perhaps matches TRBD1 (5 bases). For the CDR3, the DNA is TGTGCCAGCAGGGGGGACTATAATTCACCCCTCCACTTT. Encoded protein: CASRGDYNSPLHF.